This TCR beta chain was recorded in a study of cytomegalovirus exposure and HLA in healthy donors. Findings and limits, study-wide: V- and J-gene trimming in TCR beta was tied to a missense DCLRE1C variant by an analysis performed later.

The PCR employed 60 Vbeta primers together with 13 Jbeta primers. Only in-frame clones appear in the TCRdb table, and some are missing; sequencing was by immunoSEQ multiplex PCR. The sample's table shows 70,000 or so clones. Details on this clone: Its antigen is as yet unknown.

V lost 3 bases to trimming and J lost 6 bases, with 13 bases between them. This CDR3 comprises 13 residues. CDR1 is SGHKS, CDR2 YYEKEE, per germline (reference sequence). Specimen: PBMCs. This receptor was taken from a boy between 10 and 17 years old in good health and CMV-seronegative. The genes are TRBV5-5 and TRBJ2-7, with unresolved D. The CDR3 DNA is TGTGCCAGCAGCTCCGGGTTCACCAGCGAGCAGTACTTC. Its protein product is CASSSGFTSEQYF.